The 16 T cell receptor beta chains listed next were all sequenced from one sample in a study of graft-versus-host responses after intestinal transplantation (dated by TCRdb to about 2021). These TCRs are of unknown antigen specificity. Sample time point, as interpreted from the label and publication: cells obtained before transplantation from donor or recipient. Receptor amplification or capture employed the immunoSEQ multiplex PCR assay. Not all clones reach the TCRdb copy of this immuneACCESS table, which keeps in-frame sequences only. Checked studies attribute under half of the gap to unresolved V genes and leave the rest unexplained. In all, the sample holds about 120,000 clones, and 90% of those were seen once. The ten top clones hold under 0.2% of the sample. Material: unstimulated CD4+ T cells sorted from spleen or lymph node cells, obtained before intestinal transplant. The receptors shown here come from a human donor who received an intestinal transplant.

A single count supports this clone. The V and J genes are TRBV11-2 and TRBJ1-4, with TRBD1 identical over 7 bases. The CDR3 runs to 13 residues. The V segment lost 7 bases and the J segment 7 bases; nucleotides outside the gene matches: 6. Germline lookup yields CDR1 SGHAT and CDR2 FQNNGV. The CDR3 region is CASTYRGGEKLFF. For the CDR3, the DNA is TGTGCCAGCACCTACAGGGGAGGTGAAAAACTGTTTTTT.

The V gene is TRBV5-4, the J gene TRBJ1-1; D perhaps matches TRBD1 (5 bases). Germline V gives CDR1 SGHNT, CDR2 YYREEE (reference sequence). This CDR3 has 15 amino acids. Trimming stripped 0 bases from V and 5 bases from J, with 14 bases between. The CDR3 reads CASSLAERGRTEAFF. In nucleotides, the CDR3 is TGTGCCAGCAGCTTGGCCGAGCGGGGGAGGACTGAAGCTTTCTTT.

The chain carries TRBV5-1 and TRBJ1-1; D is undetermined. V lost 0 bases and J lost 4, with 13 bases in between. The germline gives CDR1 SGHRS, CDR2 YFSETQ. CDR3 length: 15 amino acids. CDR3 in DNA: TGCGCCAGCAGCTTGGCCGGGAGTCGGCGCACTGAAGCTTTCTTT. Its protein is CASSLAGSRRTEAFF. The full variable domain, in which reference TRBV5-1 and TRBJ1-1 provide the parts outside the CDR3, is KAGVTQTPRYLIKTRGQQVTLSCSPISGHRSVSWYQQTPGQGLQFLFEYFSETQRNKGNFPGRFSGRQFSNSRSEMNVSTLELGDSALYLCASSLAGSRRTEAFFGQGTRLTVV.

This clone has a single count. The gene calls are TRBV5-1 and TRBJ2-3; TRBD1 might be the D (6 bases). This CDR3 has 14 residues. Germline CDR1 reads SGHRS; CDR2 reads YFSETQ. Between the trimmed V and J ends, which lost 7 bases and 5 bases, there was a span of 17 bases. The CDR3 region has the DNA TGCGCCAGCCATGGGGAACAGGGAAAAGATACGCAGTATTTT. Amino acids: CASHGEQGKDTQYF. The variable domain in full, with the rest retrieved from reference TRBV5-1 and TRBJ2-3, is KAGVTQTPRYLIKTRGQQVTLSCSPISGHRSVSWYQQTPGQGLQFLFEYFSETQRNKGNFPGRFSGRQFSNSRSEMNVSTLELGDSALYLCASHGEQGKDTQYFGPGTRLTVL.

This sequence joins TRBV6-6 and TRBJ1-5, with a weak D call TRBD1 (5 bases). There are 14 residues in the CDR3. V lost 2 bases and J lost 1, with 6 bases in between. CDR1 MNHNY and CDR2 SVGAGI come from the germline V gene (reference sequence). The CDR3 region is CASSYGGSNQPQHF. CDR3 nucleotides: TGTGCCAGCAGTTACGGGGGGAGCAATCAGCCCCAGCATTTT.

The J gene is TRBJ1-6, the V gene TRBV2; D possibly corresponds to TRBD1 (6 bases). Trimming shortened V by 5 bases and J by 5 bases, and 19 bases separated the two germline ends. CDR1 is SNHLY and CDR2 is FYNNEI in the germline V gene. The CDR3 length is 17 residues. Here the CDR3 reads CASSSPKSTGNNSPLHF. The CDR3 DNA follows: TGTGCCAGCAGTTCGCCGAAATCTACAGGGAATAATTCACCCCTCCACTTT.

The chain couples TRBV2 to TRBJ2-1; 9 bases fit TRBD2. Germline V gene data show CDR1 as SNHLY and CDR2 as FYNNEI. Trimming at V came to 7 bases and at J to 2 bases, leaving 3 bases not matched to a gene. This CDR3 region has 14 residues. Here the CDR3 DNA reads TGTGCCAGCATTAGCGGGAGCCCCTACAATGAGCAGTTCTTC. The encoded protein is CASISGSPYNEQFF.

The chain has TRBV2 and TRBJ1-2, with D possibly TRBD1 on 5 matching bases. The germline gives CDR1 SNHLY, CDR2 FYNNEI. V was clipped by 6 bases and J by 3 bases, with 11 bases between them. CDR3 length: 13 residues. In nucleotides, the CDR3 is TGTGCCAGCAGCCTTAACAGGTACTATGGCTACACCTTC. This sequence encodes CASSLNRYYGYTF.

This sequence joins TRBV7-8 and TRBJ1-3, with D unresolved. Germline CDR1 SGHVS, CDR2 FQNEAQ. V gave up 1 base and J gave up 3 bases, with 7 bases separating them. The CDR3 is 14 amino acids. CDR3 in amino acids: CASSLVSGGNTIYF. CDR3 nucleotides: TGTGCCAGCAGCTTAGTTTCAGGTGGAAACACCATATATTTT.

The chain has TRBV30 and TRBJ2-7, with D unclear. The CDR3 consists of 12 residues. V was trimmed by 0 bases and J by 3 bases, leaving 6 bases between them. Looked up from germline, CDR1 is GTSNPN and CDR2 is SVGIG (reference sequence). The CDR3 reads CAWSVWSYEQYF. The CDR3 DNA follows: TGTGCCTGGAGTGTTTGGAGCTACGAGCAGTACTTC.

The table lists this clone with a count of one. The genes are TRBV27 and TRBJ2-7; TRBD2 might be the D (6 bases). The CDR3 totals 14 residues. V was shortened by 6 bases and J by 4 bases, with 16 bases between the two germline ends. CDR1 MNHEY and CDR2 SMNVEV come from the germline V gene (reference sequence). The CDR3 spells CASRGLRNLYEQYF. In DNA form, the CDR3 reads TGTGCCAGCAGAGGACTAAGAAACTTATACGAGCAGTACTTC.

The rearrangement links TRBV2 to TRBJ2-7; 11 nucleotides agree with TRBD1. J lost 5 bases, V lost 7 bases, and 10 bases had no gene match. Germline loops: CDR1 SNHLY, CDR2 FYNNEI. This CDR3 is 15 amino acids long. The CDR3 spells CASTPVGQGGHEQYF. The CDR3, as DNA: TGTGCCAGCACTCCAGTGGGACAGGGGGGACACGAGCAGTACTTC.

In its sample, this clone was seen a few times. The chain recombines TRBV5-1 with TRBJ1-5; no reliable D call. Germline values: CDR1 SGHRS, CDR2 YFSETQ. Trimming removed 4 bases at V and 1 base at J, with 6 bases between. CDR3 length: 13 amino acids. Here the CDR3 reads CASSEGSNQPQHF. The CDR3 DNA follows: TGCGCCAGCAGCGAGGGCAGCAATCAGCCCCAGCATTTT. The variable domain in full, completed from reference TRBV5-1 and TRBJ1-5, reads KAGVTQTPRYLIKTRGQQVTLSCSPISGHRSVSWYQQTPGQGLQFLFEYFSETQRNKGNFPGRFSGRQFSNSRSEMNVSTLELGDSALYLCASSEGSNQPQHFGDGTRLSIL.

The chain joins TRBV7-6 to TRBJ2-3; 11 positions match TRBD2. CDR1 SGHVS and CDR2 FNYEAQ come from the germline V gene. With V trimmed by 5 bases and J by 5 bases, 9 bases remained unmatched. This CDR3 comprises 16 residues. The DNA of the CDR3 is TGTGCCAGCAGCGCCAATAGCGGGGGGGTAGGAGATACGCAGTATTTT. It translates to CASSANSGGVGDTQYF.

This clone came up once. This sequence joins TRBV18 and TRBJ1-4, with TRBD1 matching over 7 bases. V lost 1 base, J lost 5 bases, and 13 bases stayed unmatched. CDR1 KGHSH and CDR2 LQKENI come from the germline V gene. The CDR3 contains 18 residues. CDR3 region: CASSPRYLLQGENEKLFF. The CDR3 nucleotides read TGTGCCAGCTCACCACGATATCTCCTCCAGGGGGAGAATGAAAAACTGTTTTTT.

The chain combines TRBV5-1 with TRBJ2-2; tentatively, D is TRBD1 (6 bases). This CDR3 contains 16 residues. Trimming removed 0 bases at V and 1 base at J, with 10 bases between. Germline V gives CDR1 SGHRS, CDR2 YFSETQ. Here the CDR3 reads CASSLGQGLNTGELFF. For the CDR3, the DNA is TGCGCCAGCAGCTTGGGGCAGGGGTTGAACACCGGGGAGCTGTTTTTT.